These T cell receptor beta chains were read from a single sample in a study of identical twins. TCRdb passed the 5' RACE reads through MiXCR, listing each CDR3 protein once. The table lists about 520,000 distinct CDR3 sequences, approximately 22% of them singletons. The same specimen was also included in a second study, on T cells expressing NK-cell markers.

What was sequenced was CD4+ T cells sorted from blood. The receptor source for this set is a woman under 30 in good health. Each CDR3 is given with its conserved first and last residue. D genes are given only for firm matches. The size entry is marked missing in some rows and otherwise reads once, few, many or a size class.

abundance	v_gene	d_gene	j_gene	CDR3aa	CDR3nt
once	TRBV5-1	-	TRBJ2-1	CASSFGPGSYNEQFF	TGCGCCAGCAGCTTTGGGCCAGGGTCCTACAATGAGCAGTTCTTC
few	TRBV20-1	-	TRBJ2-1	CSASPEIVNEQFF	TGCAGTGCTAGCCCAGAAATCGTCAATGAGCAGTTCTTC
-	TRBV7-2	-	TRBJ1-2	CASSFPDGIGYTF	TGTGCCAGCAGCTTCCCGGACGGAATTGGCTACACCTTC
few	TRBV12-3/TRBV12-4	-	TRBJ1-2	CASAQGPYGYTF	TGTGCCAGCGCTCAGGGCCCCTATGGCTACACCTTC
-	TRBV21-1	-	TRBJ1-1	CASSNRTGGREGTEAFF	TGTGCCAGCAGCAACCGGACAGGGGGGCGAGAGGGCACTGAAGCTTTCTTT
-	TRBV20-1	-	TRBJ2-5	CSARAERTEYF	TGCAGTGCTAGAGCCGAGCGGACGGAGTACTTC
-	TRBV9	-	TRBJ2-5	CASSVEGRKETQYF	TGTGCCAGCAGCGTAGAGGGGAGGAAAGAGACCCAGTACTTC
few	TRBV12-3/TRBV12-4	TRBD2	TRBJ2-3	CASRKPRRELGTDTQYF	TGTGCCAGCAGGAAACCGCGGCGGGAGCTAGGCACAGATACGCAGTATTTT
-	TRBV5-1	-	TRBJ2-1	CASSSLSGTINEQFF	TGCGCCAGCAGCTCCCTTAGCGGAACTATCAATGAGCAGTTCTTC
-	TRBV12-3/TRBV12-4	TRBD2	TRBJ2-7	CASSPGTSGSSYEQYF	TGTGCCAGCAGTCCCGGGACTAGCGGGAGCTCCTACGAGCAGTACTTC
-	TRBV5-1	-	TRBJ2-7	CASSAYREDEQYF	TGCGCCAGCAGCGCCTACAGAGAGGACGAGCAGTACTTC
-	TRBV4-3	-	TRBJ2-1	CASSQEASNEQFF	TGCGCCAGCAGCCAAGAAGCATCAAATGAGCAGTTCTTC
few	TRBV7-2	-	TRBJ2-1	CASSYIPRDSQFF	TGTGCCAGCAGCTACATTCCCCGGGACTCTCAGTTCTTC
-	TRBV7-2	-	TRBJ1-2	CASSAGLSPGYTF	TGTGCCAGCAGCGCGGGGCTTTCCCCTGGCTACACCTTC
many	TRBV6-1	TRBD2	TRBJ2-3	CASLQGGTDTQYF	TGTGCCAGCCTTCAGGGAGGGACAGATACGCAGTATTTT
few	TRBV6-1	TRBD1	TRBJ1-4	CASRELGQGDEKLFF	TGTGCCAGCAGGGAATTGGGACAGGGTGATGAAAAACTGTTTTTT
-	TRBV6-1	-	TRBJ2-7	CASSPLGMTSYEQYF	TGTGCCAGCAGCCCCCTCGGGATGACCTCCTACGAGCAGTACTTC
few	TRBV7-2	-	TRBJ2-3	CASSLAQGTSTDTQYF	TGTGCCAGCAGCTTAGCACAGGGGACTAGCACAGATACGCAGTATTTT
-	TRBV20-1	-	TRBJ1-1	CSAPGGNTEAFF	TGCAGTGCCCCCGGGGGTAACACTGAAGCTTTCTTT
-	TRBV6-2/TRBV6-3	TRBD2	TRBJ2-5	CASSYGSGSGETQYF	TGTGCCAGCAGTTACGGTAGCGGGAGCGGAGAGACCCAGTACTTC
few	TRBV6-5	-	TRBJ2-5	CASHHGETQYF	TGTGCCAGCCATCACGGGGAGACCCAGTACTTC
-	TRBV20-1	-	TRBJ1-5	CSAAQGKQPQHF	TGCAGTGCAGCGCAGGGTAAGCAGCCCCAGCATTTT
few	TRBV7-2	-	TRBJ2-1	CASSSWWMNNEQFF	TGTGCCAGCAGCTCTTGGTGGATGAACAATGAGCAGTTCTTC
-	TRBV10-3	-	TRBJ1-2	CAISETDYGYTF	TGTGCCATCAGTGAGACGGACTATGGCTACACCTTC
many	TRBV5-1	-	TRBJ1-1	CASRSDGNTEAFF	TGCGCCAGCAGGTCGGACGGGAACACTGAAGCTTTCTTT
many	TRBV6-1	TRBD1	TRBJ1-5	CASSPGISGTGRNQPQHF	TGTGCCAGCAGTCCGGGGATCTCCGGGACAGGGAGAAATCAGCCCCAGCATTTT
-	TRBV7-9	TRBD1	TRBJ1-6	CASCPTGGKPLHF	TGTGCCAGCTGCCCGACAGGGGGTAAACCCCTCCACTTT
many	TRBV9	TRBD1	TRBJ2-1	CASRPLGTGGYNEQFF	TGTGCCAGCAGGCCCTTGGGGACAGGGGGCTACAATGAGCAGTTCTTC
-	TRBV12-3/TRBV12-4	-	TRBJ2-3	CASSFVGGGSTDTQYF	TGTGCCAGCAGTTTTGTTGGGGGGGGCAGCACAGATACGCAGTATTTT
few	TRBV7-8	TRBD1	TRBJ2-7	CASSLRRDRASYEQYF	TGTGCCAGCAGCCTGCGGCGAGACAGGGCCTCCTACGAGCAGTACTTC
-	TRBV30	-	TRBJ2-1	CAWTQGRNEQFF	TGTGCCTGGACCCAGGGACGGAATGAGCAGTTCTTC
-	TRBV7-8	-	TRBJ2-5	CASSLRRTLPQETQYF	TGTGCCAGCAGCTTACGGCGAACCCTACCCCAAGAGACCCAGTACTTC
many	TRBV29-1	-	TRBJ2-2	CSVAYTGGELFF	TGCAGCGTTGCATACACTGGCGGGGAGCTGTTTTTT
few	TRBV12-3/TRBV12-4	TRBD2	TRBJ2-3	CASIPRGGAGGITDTQYF	TGTGCCAGCATCCCCCGAGGGGGAGCGGGAGGTATCACAGATACGCAGTATTTT
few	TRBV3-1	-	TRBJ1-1	CASSQSRRSNTEAFF	TGTGCCAGCAGCCAATCGAGGAGATCGAACACTGAAGCTTTCTTT
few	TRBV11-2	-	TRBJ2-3	CASSLEGRKVGTDTQYF	TGTGCCAGCAGCTTAGAGGGGCGGAAGGTCGGCACAGATACGCAGTATTTT
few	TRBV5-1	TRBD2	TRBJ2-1	CASSLGSGLYNEQFF	TGCGCCAGCAGCTTGGGTAGCGGGCTCTACAATGAGCAGTTCTTC
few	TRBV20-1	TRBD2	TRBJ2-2	CSARGGRADTGELFF	TGCAGTGCTAGAGGCGGGAGGGCCGACACCGGGGAGCTGTTTTTT
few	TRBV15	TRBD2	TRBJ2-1	CATLSLGGTNEQFF	TGTGCCACCCTTTCCTTGGGGGGGACCAATGAGCAGTTCTTC
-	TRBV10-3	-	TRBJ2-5	CAIKRAGEETQYF	TGTGCCATCAAACGGGCGGGTGAAGAGACCCAGTACTTC
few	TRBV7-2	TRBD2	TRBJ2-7	CASSSGTSAIEQYF	TGTGCCAGCAGCTCGGGGACTAGCGCGATAGAGCAGTACTTC
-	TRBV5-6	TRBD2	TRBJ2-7	CASSLTRDSGYPYEQYF	TGTGCCAGCAGCTTGACTCGAGATAGCGGGTATCCCTACGAGCAGTACTTC
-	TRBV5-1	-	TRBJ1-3	CASSSSPIDGSGNTIYF	TGCGCCAGCAGCTCCTCGCCAATAGACGGGTCTGGAAACACCATATATTTT
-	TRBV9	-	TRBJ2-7	CASSVGVSGKQYF	TGTGCCAGCAGCGTAGGAGTGTCAGGGAAGCAGTACTTC
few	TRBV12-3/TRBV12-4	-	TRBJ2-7	CASTGGAGQYEQYF	TGTGCCAGCACTGGAGGGGCCGGGCAGTACGAGCAGTACTTC
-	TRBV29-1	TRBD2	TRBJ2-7	CSVRSAGEQYF	TGCAGCGTTAGGTCAGCGGGGGAGCAGTACTTC
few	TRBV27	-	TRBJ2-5	CASSFIRDETQYF	TGTGCCAGCAGTTTTATCAGGGACGAGACCCAGTACTTC